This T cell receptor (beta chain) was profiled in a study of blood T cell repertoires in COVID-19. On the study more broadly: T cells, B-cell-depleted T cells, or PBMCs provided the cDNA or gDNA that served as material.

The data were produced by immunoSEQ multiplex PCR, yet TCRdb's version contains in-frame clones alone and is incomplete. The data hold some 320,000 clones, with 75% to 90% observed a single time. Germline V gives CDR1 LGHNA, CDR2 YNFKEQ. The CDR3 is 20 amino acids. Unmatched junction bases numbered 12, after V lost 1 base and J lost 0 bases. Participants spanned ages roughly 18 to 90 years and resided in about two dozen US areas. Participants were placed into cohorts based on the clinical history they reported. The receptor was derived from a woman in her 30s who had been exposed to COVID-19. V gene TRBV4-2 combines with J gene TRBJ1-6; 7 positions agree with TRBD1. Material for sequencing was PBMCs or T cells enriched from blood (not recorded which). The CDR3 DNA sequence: TGTGCCAGCAGCCAAGGAATCCGAGGGGGCACCTACTCCTATAATTCACCCCTCCACTTT. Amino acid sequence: CASSQGIRGGTYSYNSPLHF.